This section outlines one TCR beta chain sequence together with its context. What antigen it recognizes has not been identified. The record has no base qualities; no much larger clone is one base away. The cohort was made up of 650 to 700 healthy bone marrow donors. Cohort members were all nominally healthy when sampled, although unrecorded immune exposures were likely present. The donor tested CMV seronegative, placing the donor among the 350 to 400 seronegative members of the cohort. Every donor gave a peripheral blood sample, and the peripheral blood mononuclear cells from that sample were used for TCR beta sequencing. The Qiagen DNeasy Blood Extraction Kit was used to extract genomic DNA from the blood cell samples. Receptor amplification or capture employed the immunoSEQ multiplex PCR assay. The multiplex PCR relied on a mix of 60 forward primers for TCR Vbeta segments and 13 reverse primers for TCR Jbeta segments. The CDR3 region of rearranged TCR beta genes was amplified from genomic DNA by a multiplex PCR assay. On the Illumina HiSeq System, the amplified TCR beta libraries were sequenced as 87-base-pair reads. As for the authors' bioinformatics: In a later analysis, 80 million or so unique TCR beta chains were counted across the 650 to 750 repertoires, and around 10 million of these chains were shared by at least two donors. Raw reads were error-corrected and collapsed into unique sequences by a nearest-neighbor algorithm in which closely related sequences were merged to remove PCR and sequencing errors. CDR3 sequences were aligned to IMGT reference sequences to assign V, D and J gene segments. For a sequence to be retained, a match of at least six nucleotides was required to both a V gene segment and a J gene segment. A rearrangement was called productive if the CDR3 had no stop codons and remained in frame with V and J, and every other rearrangement was called non-productive. Following IMGT convention, CDR3 was defined as the stretch from the second conserved V-encoded cysteine to the conserved J-encoded phenylalanine. In an earlier analysis of roughly 580 of the donors, sequences lacking an unambiguous match to a single V gene segment were excluded. In an earlier analysis of a few hundred of the donors, V segments were called functional above 56.7% productive rearrangements and were called segregating when the between-donor standard deviation exceeded 5%. A statistical classification framework was built for diagnosing cytomegalovirus status from the catalog of TCR beta chain sequences. In a later analysis, TCR nucleotide sequences were compared against IMGT/GENE-DB human TR gene sequences so that V and J genes could be assigned. In a later analysis, CDR3 sequences and most-parsimonious VDJ recombination scenarios were assigned using the TCRdist pipeline. In a later analysis, each TCR beta chain was defined by its CDR3 amino acid sequence together with its V-gene family, and reads without a unique V-gene family were excluded. To address suspected cross-contamination and a sequencing artifact, a later analysis removed over 500 highly shared, low-generation-probability nucleotide sequences. A later analysis calculated a clonal expansion index for each public chain from normalized within-repertoire ranks of inferred template counts. In a later analysis, generation probabilities were computed with a VDJ recombination model fitted to out-of-frame rearrangements, and the resulting probabilities were checked against IGoR. In a later analysis, hypergeometric tests were used to score TCR-TCR, TCR-HLA and TCR-CMV co-occurrence, with a repertoire-size bias correction applied to TCR pairs. A later analysis estimated false discovery rates by permuting HLA or CMV assignments 20 times. In a later analysis, co-occurring TCRs were grouped using DBSCAN, with TCRdist sequence similarity added in when clustering inside HLA-allele-positive subsets. Repertoires with fewer than 30,000 or more than 120,000 public chains, plus five repertoires with anomalous nucleotide sharing, were excluded from co-occurrence clustering. Held by TCRdb, this immuneACCESS table contains in-frame sequences only and omits some clones. Under half of the omission traces to an unresolved V gene where checked; the cause of the rest is unknown. The V and J calls and clone size are taken from that table; D and trimming were inferred from the DNA. The sample contains around 130,000 clones, about 84% of them found a single time. Approximately 1% of the sample is held by the ten biggest clonotypes.

This sample stems from a study of cytomegalovirus exposure and HLA in healthy donors listed by TCRdb under 2017. Turning to the overall study: In an earlier analysis of approximately 640 of the donors, 250 to 350 Gb of sequence data and some 100 million unique TCR beta sequences from about 180 million T cells were reported. The later analysis used no new phenotypic data to find candidate immune exposures, relying instead on TCR beta sequences and their occurrence across donors. Of the approximately 400 genotyped donors, 80% to 90% were placed in the genetic ancestry cluster associated with self-reported Caucasian donors. About 300 gigabases of sequencing data and tens of millions of unique TCR sequences made up an early release that covered under 750 HLA-typed donors. On average, roughly 240,000 unique TCR beta nucleotide sequences were sequenced per donor among 398 genotyped donors of the cohort, with roughly 18% of those sequences being non-productive. Besides the first cohort of roughly 640 subjects, a separate validation cohort made up of over 100 different subjects was used. To study patterns of TCR occurrence, a later analysis re-analyzed previously published TCR beta repertoires from 666 donors and added high-resolution HLA genotyping. The study profiled the T cell repertoires of 500 to 800 subjects by immunosequencing and related them to cytomegalovirus serostatus. HLA typing included class I and class II loci at four-digit resolution. Donor age, sex, ethnicity and CMV serostatus were compiled alongside the repertoire data. To predict cytomegalovirus infection status, the study brought together high-throughput TCR immunosequencing, statistical association of individual TCRs with disease status, and machine learning. Four to six DR-DQ haplotypes were handled as single units for association and clustering, since linkage in the cohort was strong. Typing coverage varied by locus: roughly 620-640 donors for A, B, C, DRB1 and DQB1; approximately 500 for DQA1; around 570 for DPA1; approximately 470 for DPB1. A later genetic analysis used genome-wide SNP genotypes for about three fifths of the 666 donors, treating that subset as a discovery cohort. To decide whether each TCR beta V gene segment behaved as functional or pseudogenic, an earlier analysis of 587 of the donors relied on high-throughput TCR beta sequencing. The aim of the study was to test whether cataloging public T cell receptors could identify signatures of past pathogen exposure. Every repertoire in the discovery cohort had been generated on one and the same sequencing platform. Points the paper makes about the study in general: This cohort had only TCR beta chains sequenced, and the lack of alpha or paired-chain data limited which features could be detected. Compared with equally common non-associated chains, HLA-associated TCR beta chains in a later analysis were more clonally expanded and had lower generation probabilities. Most TCR sequences were observed very rarely across donors, whereas some public TCRs were present in many individuals. In an earlier analysis of about 540 of the donors, most TCR beta V segments were observed in productive rearrangements about 87% or about 30% of the time, broadly matching IMGT annotations. The authors suggested that the approach could potentially be extended to other disease states and immunological phenotypes. In vitro tests confirmed that a few of the cytomegalovirus-associated TCR beta chains recognize cytomegalovirus antigens. Assigning TCR associations to individual alleles was difficult when HLA alleles, especially DR and DQ, strongly co-occurred. Several of the top co-occurrence clusters appeared to be linked to parvovirus B19, influenza, CMV and Epstein-Barr virus, according to a later analysis. In a later genetic analysis, fewer N-insertions in productive TCRs were reported among donors in an Asian-associated ancestry cluster than the approximately 710-donor mean. The 87-base-pair reads could not distinguish some IMGT-functional V segments, including TRBV6-2 and TRBV6-3, so those segments were excluded. An association between a missense DCLRE1C variant and V-gene and J-gene trimming of TCR beta chains was found in a later genetic analysis and replicated in an independent cohort. The sequencing pipeline was judged likely to have produced a cluster of highly shared sequence variants as a technical artifact. Most CMV-associated TCR beta chains appeared to be HLA-restricted in a later analysis, and the HLA associations seemed to be driven largely by CMV exposure. Because counts were too low, 15 to 20 rarely observed V segments, including chromosome 9 orphons, were excluded from the earlier analysis of around 590 of the donors. For the cohort, immune exposure information was limited to CMV serostatus. Linkage disequilibrium might explain the correlated functional status among segregating V segments, but an unknown experimental factor could not be ruled out. A further reported finding was that TCR beta sequences accurately predicted the HLA-A and HLA-B alleles for most subjects in the first cohort. Because some donors lacked HLA typing at each locus, the association tests relied only on the typed subset. In a later analysis, 15,000 to 20,000 TCR beta sequences were associated with specific HLA alleles at a false discovery rate of 0.05. The classifier was reported to diagnose cytomegalovirus status with high specificity and sensitivity in both the original cohort and the validation cohort. According to a later analysis, TCR association rates differed among HLA loci, with DRB1 alleles showing the most associated TCRs and HLA-C alleles showing the fewest. A total of 150 to 200 TCR beta chains were listed by the study as associated with cytomegalovirus. The presence/absence analyses assumed that sequencing depth was roughly uniform across donors, and that assumption may not be true.

From cysteine to phenylalanine, the CDR3 is 14 amino acids long. Of all the DNA, just the CDR3 is kept, 42 bases in frame from base 1. The CDR1 and CDR2 encoded by the germline V gene (reference sequence) are PRHDT and FYEKMQ. Trimming removed 5 bases from V and 5 bases from J; the gene matches leave 8 bases unexplained. The material sequenced was PBMCs. This TCR derives from a boy aged 5-17 years in good health and CMV-seronegative. This receptor chain uses TRBV13 and TRBJ2-7, with TRBD1 matching 8 junction bases. The DNA reads as follows: TGTGCCAGCAGCATCGACAGGGGTTGGAACGAGCAGTACTTC. This yields the protein CASSIDRGWNEQYF.